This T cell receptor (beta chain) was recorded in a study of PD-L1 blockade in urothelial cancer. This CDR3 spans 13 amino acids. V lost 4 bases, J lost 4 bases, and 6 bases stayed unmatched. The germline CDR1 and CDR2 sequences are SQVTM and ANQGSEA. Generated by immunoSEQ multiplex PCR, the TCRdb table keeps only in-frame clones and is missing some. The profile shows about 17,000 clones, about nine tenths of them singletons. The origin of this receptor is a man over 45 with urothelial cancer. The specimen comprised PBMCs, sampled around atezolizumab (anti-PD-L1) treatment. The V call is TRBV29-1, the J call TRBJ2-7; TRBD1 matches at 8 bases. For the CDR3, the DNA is TGCAGCGTTGGGGCAGGGGGCTTTTACGAGCAGTACTTC. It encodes CSVGAGGFYEQYF.